The 7 T cell receptor beta chains in this list originate from one sample, sequenced in a study of beta chain features in type 1 diabetes. Every bit of the isolated RNA underwent reverse transcription, so sequencing read expressed TCRB transcripts. TCRdb keeps only in-frame clones here, not all; method: immunoSEQ multiplex PCR. The table includes fewer than 900,000 clones, around a sixth detected once. Material for sequencing was naive CD4+ T cells from blood. All receptors derive from a woman aged 18-29 years in good health.

CDR3 coding DNA: TGTGCCAGCAGATCGTGGGACAGCCGAAGCTCCTACGAGCAGTACTTC. This codes for CASRSWDSRSSYEQYF. The chain links TRBV6-6 to TRBJ2-7, with TRBD1 matching 7 bases. This CDR3 spans 16 amino acids. The germline gives CDR1 MNHNY, CDR2 SVGAGI (reference sequence). Unmatched junction bases numbered 11, after V lost 6 bases and J lost 0 bases.

A note on this clone: Other DNA sequences from this sample encode an identical CDR3 as well. V is TRBV19 and J is TRBJ1-1, with D unclear. The V gene's germline CDR1 is LNHDA and CDR2 SQIVND (reference sequence). Trimming took 4 bases from V and 0 from J, leaving 6 bases between them. The CDR3 spans 13 residues. The chain's CDR3 is CASSTQVNTEAFF. The CDR3 DNA is TGTGCCAGTAGTACGCAGGTGAACACTGAAGCTTTCTTT.

The rearrangement joins TRBV4-3 to TRBJ2-5, with TRBD2 identical over 8 bases. This CDR3 comprises 16 residues. Trimming took 0 bases from V and 4 from J; bases not matched to a gene: 7. The germline gives CDR1 LGHNA, CDR2 YSLEER. CDR3: CASSQDTGSGGETQYF. The CDR3 bases are TGCGCCAGCAGCCAAGACACCGGGAGCGGGGGAGAGACCCAGTACTTC.

The chain carries TRBV28 and TRBJ2-7; TRBD1 matches 9 bases. The CDR3 loop spans 13 amino acids. V dropped 8 bases and J dropped 7; count of bases not matched to a gene: 9. CDR1 is MDHEN, CDR2 SYDVKM, per germline. The CDR3 region is CASEGQGLQEQYF. CDR3 DNA: TGTGCCAGCGAGGGACAGGGCCTACAGGAGCAGTACTTC.

The chain joins TRBV14 to TRBJ2-3; 8 bases agree with TRBD2. The junction had 5 bases not matched to a gene; V was cut back by 1 base and J by 5 bases. CDR1 is SGHDN, CDR2 FVKESK, per germline. The CDR3 consists of 15 residues. CDR3 sequence: CASSQAGGSLDTQYF. The CDR3 DNA reads as TGTGCCAGCAGCCAAGCGGGAGGGAGTCTAGATACGCAGTATTTT.

This chain joins TRBV2 and TRBJ2-2; the match to TRBD2 covers 7 bases. The germline gives CDR1 SNHLY, CDR2 FYNNEI. Losses at the gene ends were 7 bases for V and 0 bases for J; bases not matched to a gene: 5. CDR3 length equals 15 residues. The CDR3 nucleotides read TGTGCCAGCACCGGGAGGAGGGCGAACACCGGGGAGCTGTTTTTT. It specifies CASTGRRANTGELFF.

The V gene is TRBV7-9, the J gene TRBJ2-1; a weak D match, TRBD2 (5 bases). This CDR3 contains 15 residues. Trimming removed 5 bases at V and 1 base at J, with 12 bases between. Germline CDR1 is SEHNR and CDR2 is FQNEAQ (reference sequence). CDR3 DNA: TGTGCCAGCAGCAAAGGAGGAGGATCCTACAATGAGCAGTTCTTC. This sequence encodes CASSKGGGSYNEQFF. Looking up the rest from reference TRBV7-9 and TRBJ2-1 gives the full variable domain: DTGVSQNPRHKITKRGQNVTFRCDPISEHNRLYWYRQTLGQGPEFLTYFQNEAQLEKSRLLSDRFSAERPKGSFSTLEIQRTEQGDSAMYLCASSKGGGSYNEQFFGPGTRLTVL.